This passage covers 29 T cell receptor beta chains from one sample sequenced in a study of shared T cell receptors in the human thymus. Profiling relied on immunoSEQ multiplex PCR, and the TCRdb table lists in-frame clones only, not all of them. Seen here are about 660,000 clones, 88% observed once, and the top ten hold around 0.0099%. This sample was also put to use in a study of human thymus T cells.

What was sequenced was thymocytes. These receptors all come from a boy under three years old with a congenital heart defect.

This sequence joins TRBV10-2 and TRBJ1-1; 8 nucleotides match TRBD1. Germline V gives CDR1 WSHSY, CDR2 SAAADI. The CDR3 is 19 amino acids. The ends lost 1 base at V and 6 bases at J; junction bases unmatched: 19. The CDR3 is CASSEFLGQGALRTSEAFF. Here the CDR3 DNA reads TGCGCCAGCAGTGAGTTCCTCGGACAGGGCGCCCTTAGAACCTCTGAAGCTTTCTTT.

The chain has TRBV15 and TRBJ1-5; TRBD1 matches at 7 bases. V shed 3 bases, J shed 4 bases, and the junction held 18 bases outside the gene matches. Germline assignment: CDR1 LNHNV and CDR2 YYDKDF (reference sequence). The CDR3 is 19 residues long. The CDR3 DNA reads TGTGCCACCAGCAGTGGAGGGAAAAAAAACGACAGGGAAAATCAGCCCCAGCATTTT. Its translation is CATSSGGKKNDRENQPQHF. Together with reference TRBV15 and TRBJ1-5, the CDR3 gives the full variable domain: DAMVIQNPRYQVTQFGKPVTLSCSQTLNHNVMYWYQQKSSQAPKLLFHYYDKDFNNEADTPDNFQSRRPNTSFCFLDIRSPGLGDTAMYLCATSSGGKKNDRENQPQHFGDGTRLSIL.

V usage is TRBV27 and J usage is TRBJ2-2, with a weak D call TRBD2 (5 bases). Trimming shortened V by 10 bases and J by 7 bases, and 16 bases separated the two germline ends. Germline CDR1 is MNHEY and CDR2 is SMNVEV (reference sequence). The CDR3 runs to 13 residues. CDR3 in amino acids: CAIADPRGGELFF. CDR3 nucleotide sequence: TGTGCCATCGCGGACCCCCGGGGCGGGGAGCTGTTTTTT.

This rearrangement joins TRBV19 to TRBJ1-3, with TRBD1 as a possible D gene (5 bases). This CDR3 has 14 residues. CDR1 and CDR2 from the germline V gene are LNHDA and SQIVND (reference sequence). Trimming removed 4 bases from V and 0 bases from J, with 7 bases in between. The CDR3 sequence is CASSTGNSGNTIYF. In DNA, the CDR3 is TGTGCCAGTAGTACAGGGAACTCTGGAAACACCATATATTTT.

This chain uses TRBV19 with TRBJ1-1, with TRBD1 as a possible D gene (6 bases). CDR3 size: 14 residues. The ends were cut back, 2 bases at V and 8 bases at J, with 15 bases in the middle. Germline V gene data show CDR1 as LNHDA and CDR2 as SQIVND (reference sequence). In nucleotides, the CDR3 is TGTGCCAGTAGTATAACGTCAGGGGCAGGGGAAGCTTTCTTT. Translating it yields CASSITSGAGEAFF.

The chain joins TRBV4-3 to TRBJ2-5; maybe TRBD1 (5 bases). V lost 1 base to trimming and J lost 4 bases, with 10 bases between them. Germline V gene lookup returns CDR1 LGHNA and CDR2 YSLEER. This CDR3 is 14 amino acids long. CDR3 DNA: TGCGCCAGCAGCCAAGCGCTGGGGCGAGAGACCCAGTACTTC. Translated: CASSQALGRETQYF.

The chain employs TRBV6-6 and TRBJ2-5; D perhaps matches TRBD1 (5 bases). Germline-derived CDR1 and CDR2 are MNHNY and SVGAGI (reference sequence). With 7 bases removed from V and 9 bases from J, the gap between germline ends came to 12 bases. The CDR3 is 11 amino acids. The CDR3 DNA is TGTGCCAGCATCAAAGAAGGGGCCCAGTACTTC. This encodes CASIKEGAQYF.

In regard to this clone: Its ends do not fully match the called genes, so a read error is possible. The genes are TRBV6-4 and TRBJ2-7; D is uncertain. Germline V gene lookup returns CDR1 MRHNA and CDR2 SNTAGT. The CDR3 is 15 amino acids. The CDR3, as DNA: TGTGCCAGCAGTGACATGGGCAAGGCCTCATACGGGCAGTACTTC. This codes for CASSDMGKASYGQYF.

The rearrangement links TRBV9 to TRBJ1-1, with TRBD1 identical over 7 bases. CDR1 and CDR2 (germline): SGDLS, YYNGEE. With V trimmed by 4 bases and J by 1 base, 13 bases remained unmatched. This CDR3 region has 17 residues. For the CDR3, the DNA is TGTGCCAGCAGCCCCAGTAGGGGACAGAGTTGGAACACTGAAGCTTTCTTT. This sequence encodes CASSPSRGQSWNTEAFF.

V usage is TRBV14 and J usage is TRBJ2-5; TRBD2 matches 7 bases. Trimming at V came to 4 bases and at J to 7 bases, leaving 12 bases not matched to a gene. Per the germline V gene, CDR1 is SGHDN and CDR2 is FVKESK. The length of the CDR3 is 15 residues. CDR3 in DNA: TGTGCCAGCAGCCTCGTGGCGGGAGAGTCTGGGACCCAGTACTTC. It specifies CASSLVAGESGTQYF.

The chain links TRBV29-1 to TRBJ1-2; 7 positions match TRBD1. This CDR3 has 15 residues. J was trimmed by 1 base and V by 6 bases; bases with no gene match: 11. CDR1 SQVTM and CDR2 ANQGSEA come from the germline V gene. This CDR3 reads CSVLDREAVNYGYTF. The DNA for the CDR3 is TGCAGCGTCCTTGACAGGGAGGCTGTTAACTATGGCTACACCTTC.

The sample holds one count of this clone. V gene TRBV28 combines with J gene TRBJ1-2, with TRBD1 matching 9 bases. Germline CDR1 MDHEN, CDR2 SYDVKM. This CDR3 contains 16 residues. V shed 2 bases, J shed 4 bases, and the junction held 8 bases outside the gene matches. Written as DNA, the CDR3 is TGTGCCAGCAGTTTAGCCGGGACAGGGCTATGCTATGGCTACACCTTC. Residues: CASSLAGTGLCYGYTF.

The chain uses TRBV6-6 and TRBJ2-5; 7 bases are a match to TRBD1. This CDR3 spans 12 amino acids. V lost 10 bases to trimming and J lost 1 base; unmatched junction nucleotides: 3. Germline V gene sequence: CDR1 MNHNY, CDR2 SVGAGI (reference sequence). This CDR3 is CAISGGQETQYF. DNA for the CDR3: TGTGCCATCTCAGGGGGCCAAGAGACCCAGTACTTC.

The V call is TRBV14, the J call TRBJ1-3; 9 bases map to TRBD1. The V segment lost 3 bases and the J segment 3 bases; nucleotides outside the gene matches: 9. Germline V gene sequence: CDR1 SGHDN, CDR2 FVKESK. The CDR3 has 17 residues. CDR3 loop: CASSHQVGQGVGNTIYF. The CDR3 DNA is TGTGCCAGCAGCCACCAAGTGGGACAGGGCGTTGGAAACACCATATATTTT.

This chain uses TRBV29-1 with TRBJ2-3; 15 nucleotides agree with TRBD2. Trimming removed 8 bases from V and 0 bases from J; junction bases left unmatched: 21. The CDR3 has 21 amino acids. Germline V CDR1 and CDR2: SQVTM, ANQGSEA. The CDR3 DNA follows: TGCAGCACGAACCAAATCGGCGGACTAGCGGGAGGGATACGGAGCACAGATACGCAGTATTTT. Translation: CSTNQIGGLAGGIRSTDTQYF.

The V call is TRBV25-1, the J call TRBJ2-2; tentatively, D is TRBD2 (6 bases). Germline CDR1 MGHDK, CDR2 SYGVNS. With 6 bases removed from V and 4 bases from J, the gap between germline ends came to 21 bases. This CDR3 has 17 amino acids. The CDR3 region is CASSQPSGLASTGELFF. CDR3 sequence (DNA): TGTGCCAGCAGCCAACCATCAGGGCTAGCGAGCACCGGGGAGCTGTTTTTT.

The J gene is TRBJ2-3, the V gene TRBV5-1; 15 bases are shared with TRBD2. The ends lost 0 bases at V and 4 bases at J; junction bases unmatched: 9. Germline loops: CDR1 SGHRS, CDR2 YFSETQ. This CDR3 contains 19 residues. The CDR3 DNA is TGCGCCAGCAGCTTGGTGGGGTTAAGGACTAGCGGGAGGGCAGATACGCAGTATTTT. Translating it yields CASSLVGLRTSGRADTQYF.

The rearrangement joins TRBV4-3 to TRBJ1-1; D is unresolved. Germline values: CDR1 LGHNA, CDR2 YSLEER. Trimming stripped 8 bases from V and 3 bases from J, with 13 bases between. The CDR3 extends over 13 amino acids. For the CDR3, the DNA is TGCGCCAGCGCCCCAGGTGGCTACACTGAAGCTTTCTTT. Translated, it gives CASAPGGYTEAFF.

The chain has TRBV5-8 and TRBJ2-2; D is uncertain. Deletions cut 0 bases from V and 0 bases from J, with 6 bases between. The CDR3 loop spans 15 amino acids. Germline loops: CDR1 SGHTS, CDR2 YDEGEE. CDR3 nucleotides: TGTGCCAGCAGCTTGGAGGAGCCGAACACCGGGGAGCTGTTTTTT. Amino acid sequence: CASSLEEPNTGELFF.

The chain is built from TRBV7-9 and TRBJ2-7, with 12 bases matching TRBD2. V was pared by 5 bases and J by 4 bases, with 15 bases of the junction left unmatched. Germline CDR1 is SEHNR and CDR2 is FQNEAQ (reference sequence). The CDR3 totals 18 residues. CDR3: CASSISTTGTSGLYEQYF. CDR3 in DNA: TGTGCCAGCAGCATTAGTACGACGGGGACTAGCGGGTTGTACGAGCAGTACTTC.

The CDR3, as DNA: TGTGCCAGCAGCCTTCAGTGGGATACGCAGTATTTT. Translating it yields CASSLQWDTQYF. The V call is TRBV14, the J call TRBJ2-3; D not resolved. This CDR3 region has 12 residues. Per the germline V gene, CDR1 is SGHDN and CDR2 is FVKESK. The germline V and J ends were trimmed by 4 bases and 6 bases, with 8 bases remaining between them.

Of note for this clone: The junction differs from germline at one of its ends, possibly a read error. The rearrangement joins TRBV7-7 to TRBJ2-5; D uncertain. The closer fit of TRBJ2-7 to the DNA end suggests the J call may be wrong. The CDR3 spans 13 residues. Germline-derived CDR1 and CDR2 are SSHAT and FNYEAQ (reference sequence). This CDR3 reads CASSWHSSYEQYF. The CDR3 DNA follows: TGTGCTAGCAGCTGGCACAGCTCCTACGAGCAGTACTTC.

This clone was recorded only once. V and J are TRBV7-9 and TRBJ2-2, with 8 bases matching TRBD2. This CDR3 region has 18 residues. The junction had 11 bases not matched to a gene; V was cut back by 5 bases and J by 0 bases. CDR1 is SEHNR and CDR2 is FQNEAQ in the germline V gene (reference sequence). Written as DNA, the CDR3 is TGTGCCAGCAGCCCCGGGGAGGGACTAGGGGCGAACACCGGGGAGCTGTTTTTT. This gives the protein CASSPGEGLGANTGELFF.

The DNA for the CDR3 is TGTGCCAGCAGTTACTCTCCAAGCGGGAGGATCTACGAGCAGTACTTC. Residues: CASSYSPSGRIYEQYF. The rearrangement uses TRBV6-6 and TRBJ2-7; 9 bases are a match to TRBD2. Germline values: CDR1 MNHNY, CDR2 SVGAGI (reference sequence). Trimming removed 0 bases from V and 3 bases from J; junction bases left unmatched: 6. The CDR3 has 16 amino acids.

V is TRBV11-1 and J is TRBJ2-1; 16 positions agree with TRBD2. CDR3 size: 15 residues. Germline values: CDR1 SGHAT, CDR2 FQDESV (reference sequence). The ends lost 3 bases at V and 8 bases at J; junction bases unmatched: 1. The CDR3, as DNA: TGTGCCAGCAGCTTGGGACTAGCGGGAGGGCATGAGCAGTTCTTC. Translating gives CASSLGLAGGHEQFF.

This chain joins TRBV27 and TRBJ2-1, with 11 bases matching TRBD1. In germline, CDR1 is MNHEY, CDR2 SMNVEV (reference sequence). The CDR3 has 19 residues. The ends lost 3 bases at V and 0 bases at J; junction bases unmatched: 10. The CDR3 protein is CASSFPGQGGGSSYNEQFF. The CDR3 DNA follows: TGTGCCAGCAGTTTCCCGGGACAGGGGGGTGGTAGCTCCTACAATGAGCAGTTCTTC.

The chain has TRBV18 and TRBJ2-5, with D unresolved. The CDR3 covers 15 residues. Trimming took 6 bases from V and 1 from J, leaving 15 bases between them. CDR1 is KGHSH, CDR2 LQKENI, per germline. For the CDR3, the DNA is TGTGCCAGCTCCCTTCTGACTGGTCTCCAAGAGACCCAGTACTTC. Protein: CASSLLTGLQETQYF.

V gene TRBV14 combines with J gene TRBJ1-2; D remains ambiguous. From germline, CDR1 is SGHDN and CDR2 FVKESK. V was trimmed by 1 base and J by 5 bases, leaving 11 bases between them. The CDR3 loop spans 14 amino acids. The CDR3 region has the DNA TGTGCCAGCAGCCAAGTAACAGCGGTGTATGGCTACACCTTC. This sequence encodes CASSQVTAVYGYTF. The full variable domain, completed using reference TRBV14 and TRBJ1-2, is EAGVTQFPSHSVIEKGQTVTLRCDPISGHDNLYWYRRVMGKEIKFLLHFVKESKQDESGMPNNRFLAERTGGTYSTLKVQPAELEDSGVYFCASSQVTAVYGYTFGSGTRLTVV.

This clone was counted a single time. The chain has TRBV6-5 and TRBJ2-1; D might be TRBD2 (6 bases). The CDR3 is 14 amino acids. V was cut by 9 bases and J by 2 bases, with 14 bases left in between. Germline-derived CDR1 and CDR2 are MNHEY and SVGAGI. The DNA for the CDR3 is TGTGCCAGTAAGAGGGGAGGTACCTACAATGAGCAGTTCTTC. Translated: CASKRGGTYNEQFF.